This T cell receptor beta chain appears in the sequencing data of a study of OX40 agonist ivuxolimab in advanced cancers. Study-wide background: An agonistic human IgG2 monoclonal antibody against OX40 (CD134) was given. Three partial responders included one hepatocellular carcinoma patient and two cutaneous melanoma patients.

The assay was immunoSEQ multiplex PCR, and TCRdb's table has in-frame clones only and misses some. This table has 15,000 or so clones, 80% appearing once. Trimming at V came to 5 bases and at J to 4 bases, leaving 8 bases not matched to a gene. Germline assignment: CDR1 SEHNR and CDR2 FQNEAQ (reference sequence). This CDR3 contains 14 residues. The starting material was CD4+ or CD8+ T cells sorted from blood, obtained in a trial of the OX40 agonist ivuxolimab. The sequence came from an adult with an advanced solid tumor such as melanoma, head and neck, liver or kidney cancer. The chain recombines TRBV7-9 with TRBJ2-7; the match to TRBD1 covers 7 bases. The CDR3 loop is CASSRRDRLYEQYF. The CDR3, as DNA: TGTGCCAGCAGCCGCCGGGACAGACTATACGAGCAGTACTTC.